This TCR beta chain comes out of a study of CD8 T cells in ankylosing spondylitis. This clonotype was seen a few times. Its specificity is not known. This CDR3 is built from 14 residues. Between the trimmed V and J ends, which lost 3 bases and 5 bases, there was a span of 13 bases. The study's findings and limits: In ankylosing spondylitis blood, a motif of several highly homologous TCR beta variants appeared characteristic.

Libraries of TCR beta came from quantitative 5'-RACE with molecular barcodes. TCRdb re-analysed the 5' RACE reads in MiXCR, keeping a single row per CDR3 protein. The table records hundreds of thousands of distinct CDR3 sequences, approximately 26% of them present only once. The chain joins TRBV12-3 or TRBV12-4 to TRBJ1-2, with unresolved D. This receptor was obtained from a male donor with ankylosing spondylitis. The sequencing input was blood, either unsorted or a sorted T cell fraction (not recorded which). CDR3 sequence (DNA): TGTGCCAGCAGTTTTGTCGGAGAATGGTATGGCTACACCTTC. Translation: CASSFVGEWYGYTF.